These T cell receptor beta chains were read from a single sample in a study of blood T cells in healthy people across ages. TCRdb analysed the 5' RACE reads with MiXCR anew, one entry per CDR3 protein. The sample shows more than 1,400,000 distinct CDR3 sequences, 42% of them seen only once. The specimen sequenced was blood. Receptors were obtained from a woman younger than 30 in good health. CDR3s include the opening cysteine and the closing phenylalanine or tryptophan. D genes are given only for firm matches. Clone size, where shown, is once, few, many, or a class for clones that have expanded.

clone size | CDR3 length | J gene | D gene | V gene | CDR3 DNA | CDR3 protein
few | 15 | TRBJ2-5 | TRBD2 | TRBV6-1 | TGTGCCAGCAAGCTAGCGGGAGGCCCGGGGGAGACCCAGTACTTC | CASKLAGGPGETQYF
- | 13 | TRBJ2-1 | - | TRBV5-1 | TGCGCCAGCAGCTTGGTCCTCATGGGTGAGCAGTTCTTC | CASSLVLMGEQFF
- | 15 | TRBJ1-5 | - | TRBV10-2 | TGCGCCAGCAGTGTGACAGCGGGGAAAAGTCGGCCCCAGCATTTT | CASSVTAGKSRPQHF
- | 14 | TRBJ2-3 | - | TRBV24-1 | TGTGCCACCAGTGATTATACAGGGACAGATACGCAGTATTTT | CATSDYTGTDTQYF
- | 17 | TRBJ2-6 | - | TRBV10-3 | TGTGCCATCAGTGACAGGGGCGCCATCTCTGGGGCCAACGTCCTGACTTTC | CAISDRGAISGANVLTF
few | 13 | TRBJ1-2 | - | TRBV9 | TGTGCCAGCAGCGTAGTGGATAACTATGGCTACACCTTC | CASSVVDNYGYTF
- | 13 | TRBJ2-1 | - | TRBV29-1 | TGCAGCGGGGGGGACAATGAGTACAATGAGCAGTTCTTC | CSGGDNEYNEQFF
- | 16 | TRBJ2-3 | TRBD2 | TRBV5-4 | TGTGCCAGCAGCCGGAAGCCTAGCGGGGGGGCGGATACGCAGTATTTT | CASSRKPSGGADTQYF
- | 12 | TRBJ1-1 | - | TRBV29-1 | TGCAGCGCCGGACAGCCCCCAACTGAAGCTTTCTTT | CSAGQPPTEAFF
few | 14 | TRBJ2-1 | TRBD2 | TRBV6-5 | TGTGCCAGCAGTTATTTAGCGGGGGACTACGAGCAGTTCTTC | CASSYLAGDYEQFF
- | 16 | TRBJ2-3 | - | TRBV12-3/TRBV12-4 | TGTGCCAGCAGCCTCCTCCCCAGAGGGGGGGCAGATACGCAGTATTTT | CASSLLPRGGADTQYF
- | 16 | TRBJ2-5 | - | TRBV3-1 | TGTGCCAGCAGCCATTCGGGCCTAATCACACAAGAGACCCGGTACTTC | CASSHSGLITQETRYF
- | 12 | TRBJ1-1 | - | TRBV6-7 | TGTGCCAGCACCTTCTGGGGAACTGAAGCTTTCTTT | CASTFWGTEAFF
many | 13 | TRBJ1-2 | - | TRBV2 | TGTGCCAGCAGTGAAGGGACGGACTATGGCTACACCTTC | CASSEGTDYGYTF
- | 13 | TRBJ1-5 | - | TRBV7-9 | TGTGCCAGCAGCTTCCAGGCGGGTCAGCCCCAGCATTTT | CASSFQAGQPQHF
few | 12 | TRBJ2-5 | - | TRBV20-1 | TGCAGTGCCCCCAGGAGTCAAGAGACCCAGTACTTC | CSAPRSQETQYF